This T cell receptor beta chain was retrieved from a study of blood T cells in healthy people across ages. Study-wide findings and caveats: Strong correlation existed between TCR beta diversity and naive T cell percentage. Diversity figures derived from one million T cells were judged to underestimate the true value. Greater diversity and more naive CD4+ cells were seen in long-lived donors than in aged donors.

Worth noting for this clonotype: Antigen specificity is unknown.

Combining a sample-barcoded 5' primer with a J-beta primer mix, a second PCR ran for about 7 to 11 cycles. Each CDR3 protein gets one entry after TCRdb re-called the 5' RACE reads with MiXCR. Altogether under 1,100,000 distinct CDR3 sequences are present, almost 25% being singletons, with the ten largest covering approximately 0.71%. Germline assignment: CDR1 MNHEY and CDR2 SVGAGI. V lost 7 bases, J lost 6 bases, and 18 bases lay in between. The CDR3 is made up of 14 amino acids. These data were also filed under a second study, of T cells of mothers and their children.

The TCR originated in a girl aged 2 to 10 in good health. Sequencing was carried out using blood. The rearrangement links TRBV6-5 to TRBJ1-2, with D tentatively TRBD1 (6 bases). The CDR3 protein is CASMTGGALHGYTF. In nucleotides, the CDR3 is TGTGCCAGCATGACGGGGGGCGCGTTGCATGGCTACACCTTC.